Given below is one T cell receptor (beta chain) in context. This entry comes from a study of T cell changes during pregnancy in multiple sclerosis. TCRdb keeps only in-frame clones here, not all; method: immunoSEQ multiplex PCR. The table lists 20,000 to 25,000 clones, around 93% of them singletons. The CDR3 length is 13 residues. Germline V lookup: CDR1 GTSNPN, CDR2 SVGIG (reference sequence). Trimming left V 3 bases short and J 5 bases short, with 11 bases between. The V call is TRBV30, the J call TRBJ1-5; D uncertain. The sequencing here drew on CD4+ T cells from peripheral blood mononuclear cells, taken in the third trimester of pregnancy. This clonotype was obtained from a female donor with multiple sclerosis, enrolled in a pregnancy study. The chain's CDR3 is CAWSPSNYQPQHF. DNA for the CDR3: TGTGCCTGGAGCCCCAGTAATTATCAGCCCCAGCATTTT. The full variable domain, rest sourced from reference TRBV30 and TRBJ1-5, is SQTIHQWPATLVQPVGSPLSLECTVEGTSNPNLYWYRQAAGRGLQLLFYSVGIGQISSEVPQNLSASRPQDRQFILSSKKLLLSDSGFYLCAWSPSNYQPQHFGDGTRLSIL.